These 21 T cell receptor beta chains were sequenced from one sample in a study of regulatory T cells in long-lasting Graves disease. Time point reported: persistent/refractory GD, antithyroid drugs over 5 years with positive TRAb. With RNA extracted from PBMCs as input, the TCR library was made. Investigators prepared the TCR beta libraries by applying iRepertoire HTBI primers and Arm-PCR of CDR3 regions. TCRdb fed the multiplex PCR reads into MiXCR, producing one record per CDR3 protein. The table lists around 460,000 distinct CDR3 sequences, under 25% of them singletons. Sequenced material: peripheral blood mononuclear cells (PBMCs), taken when the disease was refractory, from a patient treated with antithyroid drugs. These receptors originate from a female donor with Graves disease.

The V gene is TRBV20-1, the J gene TRBJ2-2; the match to TRBD2 covers 10 bases. Per the germline V gene, CDR1 is DFQATT and CDR2 is SNEGSKA (reference sequence). The CDR3 sequence is 16 residues long. V gave up 5 bases and J gave up 0 bases; unmatched junction bases: 6. This CDR3 is CSASSGRNPNTGELFF. In nucleotides, the CDR3 is TGCAGTGCTTCTAGCGGGAGAAACCCGAACACCGGGGAGCTGTTTTTT.

The rearrangement uses TRBV5-1 and TRBJ2-7; the D gene could be TRBD1 or TRBD2 (5 bases each). CDR1 and CDR2 from the germline V gene are SGHRS and YFSETQ. The CDR3 extends over 14 amino acids. Trimming pared 0 bases from V and 3 bases from J, leaving 10 bases between. The CDR3, as DNA: TGCGCCAGCAGCTTGGGGGGGATGAACTACGAGCAGTACTTC. It codes for CASSLGGMNYEQYF.

This clonotype was recorded at least ten times. V usage is TRBV5-1 and J usage is TRBJ1-1; D unresolved. Between the trimmed V and J ends, which lost 4 bases and 1 base, there was a span of 8 bases. CDR1 and CDR2 from the germline V gene are SGHRS and YFSETQ. CDR3 length: 13 residues. CDR3 region: CASSMQENTEAFF. DNA for the CDR3: TGCGCCAGCAGCATGCAGGAGAACACTGAAGCTTTCTTT.

With regard to this clonotype: Possible read error: a much larger clone is one base away. The chain recombines TRBV28 with TRBJ2-7, with TRBD2 matching 15 bases. CDR1 and CDR2 from the germline V gene are MDHEN and SYDVKM. The CDR3 totals 18 residues. The DNA of the CDR3 is TGTGCCAGCAGTGGGACTAGCGGGAGGCCGCAGGGCTCCTACGAGCGGTACTTC. This sequence encodes CASSGTSGRPQGSYERYF.

Many counts were recorded for this clonotype. The gene calls are TRBV12-3 or TRBV12-4 and TRBJ2-7, with no clear D. The CDR3 has 13 residues. V lost 2 bases, J lost 7 bases, and 12 bases lay in between. CDR3 protein: CASSLQDLGEQYF. CDR3 nucleotides: TGTGCCAGCAGTTTACAGGATCTGGGGGAGCAGTACTTC.

The chain couples TRBV29-1 to TRBJ2-5; D is ambiguous. The V and J ends lost 4 bases and 2 bases respectively, with 11 bases between them. Germline V gives CDR1 SQVTM, CDR2 ANQGSEA. This CDR3 comprises 13 residues. The CDR3 spells CSVVPRLQETQYF. DNA of the CDR3: TGCAGCGTTGTGCCCAGACTTCAAGAGACCCAGTACTTC.

This clonotype was picked up many times. This chain joins TRBV10-3 and TRBJ1-5; D ambiguous. Germline V gives CDR1 ENHRY, CDR2 SYGVKD. The V end lost 3 bases, the J end lost 4 bases, and 7 bases lay between the germline ends. The CDR3 consists of 13 residues. The CDR3 DNA sequence: TGTGCCATCAGTGAATCCCTGAATCAGCCCCAGCATTTT. Translation gives CAISESLNQPQHF.

This clonotype was counted ten times or more. This chain links TRBV7-2 with TRBJ2-5, with no clear D. Germline CDR1 is SGHTA and CDR2 is FQGNSA. V was cut by 5 bases and J by 2 bases, with 18 bases left in between. CDR3 length: 16 residues. The DNA of the CDR3 is TGTGCCAGCAGCCCCCCGCGAACCTCATATCAAGAGACCCAGTACTTC. It yields the protein CASSPPRTSYQETQYF.

The rearrangement links TRBV7-2 to TRBJ1-5, with 10 bases lining up with TRBD1. The CDR3 covers 17 residues. V shed 5 bases and J 4 bases; nucleotides not matched to a gene: 11. Per the germline V gene, CDR1 is SGHTA and CDR2 is FQGNSA. The DNA for the CDR3 is TGTGCCAGCAGCCCCGGACAGGGGGAACGAAAGAATCAGCCCCAGCATTTT. This encodes CASSPGQGERKNQPQHF.

This sequence joins TRBV30 and TRBJ1-1; D gene ambiguous. The CDR3 sequence is 14 residues long. The V and J ends lost 5 bases and 0 bases respectively, with 13 bases between them. Germline CDR1 reads GTSNPN; CDR2 reads SVGIG (reference sequence). CDR3 sequence: CAWADGFMNTEAFF. CDR3 coding DNA: TGTGCCTGGGCGGACGGATTCATGAACACTGAAGCTTTCTTT.

This clonotype was observed at least ten times. The V call is TRBV6-5, the J call TRBJ2-7, with 11 bases fitting TRBD2. The CDR3 loop spans 17 amino acids. Looked up from germline, CDR1 is MNHEY and CDR2 is SVGAGI. Trimming at V came to 2 bases and at J to 1 base, leaving 7 bases not matched to a gene. As DNA, the CDR3 is TGTGCCAGCAGTTACCCTGGGACTAGCGGTTGGTCCTACGAGCAGTACTTC. Protein sequence: CASSYPGTSGWSYEQYF.

There are a few counts of this clonotype. This chain uses TRBV4-3 with TRBJ1-2, with no clear D. Germline V gives CDR1 LGHNA, CDR2 YSLEER. V was cut by 1 base and J by 5 bases, with 8 bases left in between. The length of the CDR3 is 13 residues. CDR3 DNA sequence: TGCGCCAGCAGCCAAGGTCCAGGATATGGCTACACCTTC. It is translated as CASSQGPGYGYTF.

This clonotype was detected many times. The chain carries TRBV6-1 and TRBJ2-7; D might be TRBD1 (6 bases). The CDR3 loop spans 15 amino acids. The germline V gene has CDR1 MNHNS and CDR2 SASEGT. Deletions cut 6 bases from V and 2 bases from J, with 17 bases between. The CDR3 nucleotides read TGTGCCAGCAGCCCCCAACGACAGGCTACCTACGAGCAGTACTTC. Protein: CASSPQRQATYEQYF.

J is TRBJ1-1 and V is TRBV5-1; no definite D call. Trimming stripped 3 bases from V and 8 bases from J, with 17 bases between. This CDR3 is 14 amino acids long. Germline CDR1 reads SGHRS; CDR2 reads YFSETQ. The CDR3 here is CASSSDRNLDEAFF. Written as DNA, the CDR3 is TGCGCCAGCAGCTCCGATCGCAACTTAGACGAAGCTTTCTTT.

This clonotype was counted a few times. The genes are TRBV18 and TRBJ2-1, with 8 nucleotides matching TRBD2. The CDR3 is 15 residues long. Germline V gene sequence: CDR1 KGHSH, CDR2 LQKENI. With V trimmed by 2 bases and J by 10 bases, 10 bases remained unmatched. The CDR3 sequence: CASSPSRGGTREQFF. The CDR3 bases are TGTGCCAGCTCACCATCCCGCGGGGGGACCAGGGAGCAGTTCTTC.

This clonotype showed up just a few times. This sequence joins TRBV7-2 and TRBJ2-7; the D call may be TRBD1 or TRBD2 (7 bases each). The germline V gene has CDR1 SGHTA and CDR2 FQGNSA. Between the trimmed V and J ends, which lost 2 bases and 0 bases, there was a span of 23 bases. The CDR3 has 19 residues. CDR3 protein: CASSLRGRGPGRTSYEQYF. Here the CDR3 DNA reads TGTGCCAGCAGCTTAAGAGGGAGGGGGCCGGGACGAACCTCCTACGAGCAGTACTTC.

As for this clonotype: This CDR3 is missing its conserved last phenylalanine or tryptophan, likely due to a read error. V usage is TRBV5-1 and J usage is TRBJ2-5; D might be TRBD1 (5 bases). This CDR3 has 16 residues. Germline values: CDR1 SGHRS, CDR2 YFSETQ. Trimming cost V 3 bases and J 4 bases, with 19 bases left between them. Written as DNA, the CDR3 is TGCGCCAGCAGCTCCCTTCCAGGGTTGACGGGAGAGACCCAGTACTCC. This gives the protein CASSSLPGLTGETQYS.

The V call is TRBV29-1, the J call TRBJ2-7; 11 nucleotides match TRBD1. CDR1 and CDR2 (germline): SQVTM, ANQGSEA. This CDR3 spans 12 amino acids. Unmatched junction bases numbered 2, after V lost 4 bases and J lost 6 bases. The DNA of the CDR3 is TGCAGCGTTGTGGGGACAGGGGGCGAGCAGTACTTC. This gives the protein CSVVGTGGEQYF.

The chain recombines TRBV18 with TRBJ1-6; TRBD1 is a possible D gene (5 bases). V lost 6 bases and J 7 bases, leaving 13 bases between the germline ends. The germline CDR1 and CDR2 sequences are KGHSH and LQKENI. The CDR3 spans 14 residues. CDR3 DNA: TGTGCCAGCTCCCCGGTTGAGGGGAATTCACCCCTCCACTTT. Translating it yields CASSPVEGNSPLHF.

This clonotype was found many times. This rearrangement joins TRBV5-1 to TRBJ2-7; D is ambiguous. The CDR3 has 14 amino acids. The germline CDR1 and CDR2 sequences are SGHRS and YFSETQ. Trimming removed 4 bases from V and 0 bases from J, with 11 bases in between. DNA of the CDR3: TGCGCCAGCAGCAAAGGGAAGGCCTCCTACGAGCAGTACTTC. The encoded protein is CASSKGKASYEQYF. The whole variable domain, filled in from reference TRBV5-1 and TRBJ2-7, reads KAGVTQTPRYLIKTRGQQVTLSCSPISGHRSVSWYQQTPGQGLQFLFEYFSETQRNKGNFPGRFSGRQFSNSRSEMNVSTLELGDSALYLCASSKGKASYEQYFGPGTRLTVT.

The rearrangement joins TRBV19 to TRBJ2-5; 7 bases fit TRBD1. Germline CDR1 reads LNHDA; CDR2 reads SQIVND (reference sequence). The CDR3 has 13 residues. CDR3 nucleotides: TGTGCAACCCTCGACAGGGTTCAAGAGACCCAGTACTTC. Protein: CATLDRVQETQYF.